The entry below gives a single T cell receptor (beta chain) sequence along with its context. Across fewer than 25 US areas, participants ranged in age from about 18 to 89 years. Self-reported history from a screening survey and questionnaire set each donor's cohort. Symptom resolution, clearance, or two negative PCRs marked the recovered donors of Cohort 3. The sample comes from a study of blood T cell repertoires in COVID-19. Study information: The United States, Italy and Spain supplied acute and convalescent COVID-19 samples.

Repertoires were generated with immunoSEQ multiplex PCR, while TCRdb's copy carries only in-frame clones and drops some. The sample carries 250,000 to 300,000 clones, approximately 86% recorded once. V lost 2 bases and J 2 bases, leaving 15 bases between the germline ends. The CDR3 spans 16 residues. Germline V gene data show CDR1 as GTSNPN and CDR2 as SVGIG (reference sequence). The source of this sequence is a woman aged 25 to 39 who had recovered from COVID-19. Sequenced: PBMCs or T cells enriched from blood (not recorded which). V is TRBV30 and J is TRBJ1-4; weak D call: TRBD1 (5 bases). DNA of the CDR3: TGTGCCTGGAGTCTGCAAGGGGCAGGTACTAATGAAAAACTGTTTTTT. This sequence encodes CAWSLQGAGTNEKLFF.